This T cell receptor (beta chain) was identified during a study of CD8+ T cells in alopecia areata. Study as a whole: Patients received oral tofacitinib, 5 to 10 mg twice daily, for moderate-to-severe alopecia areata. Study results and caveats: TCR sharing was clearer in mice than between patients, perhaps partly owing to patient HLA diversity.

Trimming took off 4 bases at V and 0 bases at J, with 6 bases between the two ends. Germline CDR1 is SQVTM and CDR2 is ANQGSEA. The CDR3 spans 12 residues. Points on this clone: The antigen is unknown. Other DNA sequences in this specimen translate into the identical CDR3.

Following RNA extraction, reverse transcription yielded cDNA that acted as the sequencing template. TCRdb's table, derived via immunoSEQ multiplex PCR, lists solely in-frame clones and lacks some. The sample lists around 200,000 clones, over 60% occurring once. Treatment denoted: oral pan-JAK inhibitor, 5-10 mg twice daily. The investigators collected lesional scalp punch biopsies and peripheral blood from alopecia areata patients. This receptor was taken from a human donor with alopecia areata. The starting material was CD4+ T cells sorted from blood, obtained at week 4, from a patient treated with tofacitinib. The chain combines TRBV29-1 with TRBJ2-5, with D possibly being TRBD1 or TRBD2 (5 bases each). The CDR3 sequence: CSVGGDQETQYF. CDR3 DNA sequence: TGCAGCGTTGGAGGGGACCAAGAGACCCAGTACTTC. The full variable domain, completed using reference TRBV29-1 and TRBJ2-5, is SAVISQKPSRDICQRGTSLTIQCQVDSQVTMMFWYRQQPGQSLTLIATANQGSEATYESGFVIDKFPISRPNLTFSTLTVSNMSPEDSSIYLCSVGGDQETQYFGPGTRLLVL.